This T cell receptor (beta chain) was identified in a study of shared clonotypes between healthy human individuals. Study in general: Each donor's CD4 naive and CD4 memory cells filled three plates apiece, CD8 naive two, and CD8 memory one.

For every subset, genomic DNA was evenly distributed across several immunoSEQ plates. DNA at 200 ng, tens of thousands of T cell genomes, went into sorted-subset replicate PCRs. This table comes from immunoSEQ multiplex PCR, and its TCRdb copy is limited to in-frame clones, with some not included. The sample lists 2 million to 2.5 million clones, about nine tenths occurring once. Broader study findings: Non-shared clonotypes were found to have lower generation probabilities than the clonotypes that were shared by all four of the sorted-subset donors.

Germline V CDR1 and CDR2: GTSNPN, SVGIG (reference sequence). This CDR3 spans 14 amino acids. Trimming pared 5 bases from V and 8 bases from J, leaving 18 bases between. With regard to this clone: The antigen remains unidentified.

The chain has TRBV30 and TRBJ1-4, with D possibly being TRBD1 (6 bases). This TCR derives from a man aged 18 to 35 in good health. Some clones in this sample may be carry-over from other donors' samples. Material: naive CD4+ T cells from PBMCs. The sample's subset: CD45RA+ positively selected. In DNA form, the CDR3 reads TGTGCCTGGTCTTCCGCAGGGGCTCGGGAAAAACTGTTTTTT. It is translated as CAWSSAGAREKLFF.